The 18 T cell receptor beta chains listed next were all sequenced from one sample in a study of beta chain features in type 1 diabetes. The authors reverse transcribed all of the isolated RNA, so sequencing captured expressed TCRB transcripts. The table came from immunoSEQ multiplex PCR; TCRdb's copy has only in-frame clones and leaves some out. The repertoire holds some 500,000 clones, with roughly 10% as singletons. Input material: naive CD4+ T cells from blood. The receptors derive from a woman in her late teens or twenties in good health.

This clone was detected only a few times. The CDR3: CASSVGQGRSYNEQFF. CDR3 DNA: TGTGCCAGCAGCGTGGGACAGGGGAGGTCCTACAATGAGCAGTTCTTC. This rearrangement joins TRBV9 to TRBJ2-1; the match to TRBD1 covers 10 bases. This CDR3 has 16 residues. CDR1 and CDR2 (germline): SGDLS, YYNGEE. The J segment lost 1 base and the V segment lost 2 bases, leaving 3 bases of the junction unmatched.

This clone has only a few counts. The rearrangement joins TRBV7-9 to TRBJ2-1; 10 bases align to TRBD2. The V gene end was trimmed by 6 bases and the J gene end by 10 bases; junction bases not matched to a gene: 12. The V gene's germline CDR1 is SEHNR and CDR2 FQNEAQ (reference sequence). This CDR3 spans 15 amino acids. The CDR3 loop reads CASSPPSGSTGEQFF. The DNA for the CDR3 is TGTGCCAGCAGTCCTCCTAGCGGGAGTACAGGCGAGCAGTTCTTC.

The chain uses TRBV5-1 and TRBJ2-1; tentative D call: TRBD1 (6 bases). The V end was cut by 2 bases, the J end by 9 bases, with 12 bases between. This CDR3 contains 13 residues. Germline V gene data show CDR1 as SGHRS and CDR2 as YFSETQ. The DNA for the CDR3 is TGCGCCAGCAGCTTCCCCAAACAGGGTGAGCAGTTCTTC. It yields the protein CASSFPKQGEQFF.

The chain is built from TRBV4-1 and TRBJ2-2; no clear D gene. The V end lost 1 base, the J end lost 6 bases, and 9 bases lay between the germline ends. Germline-derived CDR1 and CDR2 are MGHRA and YSYEKL. This CDR3 has 14 residues. Here the CDR3 DNA reads TGCGCCAGCAGCCAAGTGTTGGAACCCGGGGAGCTGTTTTTT. It codes for CASSQVLEPGELFF.

This clone came up a few times. This sequence joins TRBV18 and TRBJ2-1; 15 bases match TRBD2. CDR1 is KGHSH and CDR2 is LQKENI in the germline V gene. The CDR3 spans 18 residues. V shed 1 base and J 1 base; nucleotides not matched to a gene: 2. The CDR3 nucleotides are TGTGCCAGCTCACCACTGGGACTAGCGGGAGGATCCTACAATGAGCAGTTCTTC. The encoded protein is CASSPLGLAGGSYNEQFF.

This clone has only a few counts. The gene calls are TRBV7-3 and TRBJ2-3, with 10 bases aligning to TRBD1. The CDR3 sequence is 15 residues long. CDR1 is SGHTA, CDR2 FQGTGA, per germline. With 5 bases clipped from V and 4 bases from J, the junction kept 6 bases outside the gene matches. The chain's CDR3 is CASSRQGALSDTQYF. CDR3 DNA: TGTGCCAGCAGCCGACAGGGGGCTCTTTCAGATACGCAGTATTTT.

The J gene is TRBJ2-7, the V gene TRBV7-9, with D maybe TRBD1 (5 bases). V lost 5 bases, J lost 5 bases, and 13 bases lay in between. The CDR3 has 13 amino acids. Germline-derived CDR1 and CDR2 are SEHNR and FQNEAQ (reference sequence). CDR3 coding DNA: TGTGCCAGCAGCGCAAACCGACAGAACGAGCAGTACTTC. The encoded protein is CASSANRQNEQYF. The variable domain in full, completed from reference TRBV7-9 and TRBJ2-7, reads DTGVSQNPRHKITKRGQNVTFRCDPISEHNRLYWYRQTLGQGPEFLTYFQNEAQLEKSRLLSDRFSAERPKGSFSTLEIQRTEQGDSAMYLCASSANRQNEQYFGPGTRLTVT.

This clone showed up just a few times. The rearrangement joins TRBV7-9 to TRBJ2-7; perhaps TRBD2 as D (6 bases). This CDR3 is 14 amino acids long. V lost 1 base and J 4 bases, leaving 11 bases between the germline ends. Germline loops: CDR1 SEHNR, CDR2 FQNEAQ (reference sequence). CDR3: CASSLVGLKYEQYF. The CDR3 nucleotides read TGTGCCAGCAGCTTAGTGGGACTGAAATACGAGCAGTACTTC. The variable domain in full, completed from reference TRBV7-9 and TRBJ2-7, reads DTGVSQNPRHKITKRGQNVTFRCDPISEHNRLYWYRQTLGQGPEFLTYFQNEAQLEKSRLLSDRFSAERPKGSFSTLEIQRTEQGDSAMYLCASSLVGLKYEQYFGPGTRLTVT.

This clone was detected only a few times. CDR3 DNA: TGCGCCAGCAGCATCCGGGACAGAGGGGACAATGAGCAGTTCTTC. Its protein product is CASSIRDRGDNEQFF. The chain couples TRBV5-1 to TRBJ2-1; 7 nucleotides align to TRBD1. CDR3 length: 15 residues. Losses at the gene ends were 4 bases for V and 5 bases for J; bases not matched to a gene: 9. CDR1 SGHRS and CDR2 YFSETQ come from the germline V gene.

This clone was counted a few times. The V gene is TRBV5-4, the J gene TRBJ2-3; 8 bases match TRBD1. Germline V gene lookup returns CDR1 SGHNT and CDR2 YYREEE (reference sequence). V was clipped by 1 base and J by 0 bases; unmatched bases: 7. The CDR3 totals 17 residues. In DNA, the CDR3 is TGTGCCAGCAGCTTGCCCCGACAGGGGCAGAGCACAGATACGCAGTATTTT. It yields the protein CASSLPRQGQSTDTQYF.

The rearrangement joins TRBV7-2 to TRBJ2-2; maybe TRBD2 (6 bases). Germline values: CDR1 SGHTA, CDR2 FQGNSA. V lost 8 bases, J lost 6 bases, and 19 bases lay in between. This CDR3 has 15 residues. CDR3 amino acids: CASRPFFSGAGELFF. The CDR3 nucleotides read TGTGCCAGCCGGCCTTTCTTCTCGGGGGCCGGGGAGCTGTTTTTT.

The rearrangement uses TRBV6-5 and TRBJ2-1; the D is unclear. V lost 0 bases and J 6 bases, leaving 9 bases between the germline ends. This CDR3 spans 14 amino acids. The germline V gene has CDR1 MNHEY and CDR2 SVGAGI. CDR3 amino acids: CASSYSRLGNEQFF. CDR3 DNA sequence: TGTGCCAGCAGTTACTCGCGTCTAGGCAATGAGCAGTTCTTC.

This clone was counted many times. The CDR3: CASSDSSYEQFF. In DNA, the CDR3 is TGTGCCAGCAGTGACAGCTCGTATGAGCAGTTCTTC. This rearrangement joins TRBV25-1 to TRBJ2-1; D unresolved. The length of the CDR3 is 12 residues. The V gene's germline CDR1 is MGHDK and CDR2 SYGVNS. The V gene lost 3 bases and the J gene lost 8 bases, with 8 bases spanning the gap.

This clone was detected only a few times. Other DNA sequences in the same sample also yield this CDR3. The rearrangement joins TRBV4-3 to TRBJ2-3; D might be TRBD2 (5 bases). The CDR3 runs 14 residues. Per germline, CDR1 LGHNA and CDR2 YSLEER. The V end lost 0 bases, the J end lost 3 bases, and 7 bases lay between the germline ends. CDR3 sequence: CASSQDRGTDTQYF. In DNA, the CDR3 is TGCGCCAGCAGCCAAGATCGCGGGACAGATACGCAGTATTTT.

V and J are TRBV5-1 and TRBJ2-3, with 9 bases lining up with TRBD2. After removal of 0 bases from V and 2 bases from J, the junction contained 1 base not matched to a gene. This CDR3 contains 15 residues. CDR1 SGHRS and CDR2 YFSETQ come from the germline V gene. CDR3 protein: CASSLEGLATDTQYF. The CDR3 DNA reads as TGCGCCAGCAGCTTGGAGGGACTAGCCACAGATACGCAGTATTTT.

The chain is built from TRBV4-1 and TRBJ1-6; D is possibly TRBD1 (5 bases). This CDR3 contains 14 residues. CDR1 MGHRA and CDR2 YSYEKL come from the germline V gene. Between the trimmed V and J ends, which lost 6 bases and 5 bases, there was a span of 11 bases. CDR3 sequence: CASSIRGDNSPLHF. The CDR3 DNA reads as TGCGCCAGCAGTATAAGAGGGGATAATTCACCCCTCCACTTT.

V is TRBV4-3 and J is TRBJ2-3; 7 positions agree with TRBD1. The CDR3 totals 14 residues. Per the germline V gene, CDR1 is LGHNA and CDR2 is YSLEER. The junction had 3 bases not matched to a gene; V was cut back by 1 base and J by 5 bases. The CDR3 sequence: CASSQGRTGDTQYF. CDR3 DNA sequence: TGCGCCAGCAGCCAAGGTCGGACAGGAGATACGCAGTATTTT.

This chain joins TRBV2 and TRBJ1-2; D gene uncertain. Per germline, CDR1 SNHLY and CDR2 FYNNEI. Trimming cost V 5 bases and J 4 bases, with 8 bases left between them. CDR3 length: 12 residues. The CDR3 spells CASSSEGYGYTF. The CDR3 nucleotides are TGTGCCAGCAGTTCGGAGGGCTATGGCTACACCTTC.